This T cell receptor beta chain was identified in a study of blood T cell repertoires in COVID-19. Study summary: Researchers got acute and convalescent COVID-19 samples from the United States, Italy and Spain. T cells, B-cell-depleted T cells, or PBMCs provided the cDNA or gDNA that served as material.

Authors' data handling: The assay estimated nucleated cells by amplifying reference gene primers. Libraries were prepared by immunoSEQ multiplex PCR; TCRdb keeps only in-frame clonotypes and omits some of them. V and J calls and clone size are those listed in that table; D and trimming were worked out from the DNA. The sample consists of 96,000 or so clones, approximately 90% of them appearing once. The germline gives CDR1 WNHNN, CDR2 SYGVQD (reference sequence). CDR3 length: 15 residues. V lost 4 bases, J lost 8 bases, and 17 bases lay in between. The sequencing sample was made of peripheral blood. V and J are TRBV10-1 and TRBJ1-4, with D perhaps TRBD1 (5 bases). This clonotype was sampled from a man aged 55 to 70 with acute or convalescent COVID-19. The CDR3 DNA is TGCGCCAGCAGTGGCCCCGGGGGGTTGCAGGAAAAACTGTTTTTT. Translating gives CASSGPGGLQEKLFF.